Listed below are T cell receptor beta chains from one sample, sequenced in a study of T-cell memory formation after mild COVID-19. MiXCR was run by TCRdb on the 5' RACE reads, yielding one entry per CDR3 protein. The table shows some 250,000 distinct CDR3 sequences, with roughly 10% occurring only once. Specimen: PBMCs or a T cell subset sorted from them (not recorded which). These receptors were taken from a man between 18 and 29 years old who had mild COVID-19 (a few samples of this study predate the infection). Cell type and time point are not known. CDR3s include the opening cysteine and the closing phenylalanine or tryptophan. D genes are given only for firm matches.

J	length	D	V	CDR3
TRBJ2-3	16	TRBD2	TRBV27	CASSLSTSGDTDTQYF
TRBJ2-1	15	TRBD2	TRBV12-3/TRBV12-4	CASSQRGGVVDEQFF
TRBJ2-3	15	.	TRBV9	CASSVWGDGTDTQYF
TRBJ1-4	14	.	TRBV7-9	CASSFLVQNEKLFF
TRBJ2-7	16	.	TRBV14	CASSQDRLGSGHEQYF
TRBJ2-7	13	TRBD1	TRBV20-1	CSAGDRISYEQYF
TRBJ1-1	13	.	TRBV5-1	CASSPASDTEAFF
TRBJ1-1	11	.	TRBV20-1	CSARGGAEAFF
TRBJ2-3	13	.	TRBV5-1	CASSSDSTDTQYF
TRBJ1-5	14	TRBD1	TRBV5-6	CASSYGQGYQPQHF
TRBJ2-3	14	.	TRBV6-5	CASSYGGSTDTQYF
TRBJ2-5	11	.	TRBV12-3/TRBV12-4	CASQRGETQYF
TRBJ1-1	16	TRBD1	TRBV5-1	CASSLGTGGNGAEAFF
TRBJ2-5	18	TRBD2	TRBV7-2	CASSLGLLAGAYQETQYF
TRBJ2-2	14	.	TRBV3-1	CASSRIEGSGELFF
TRBJ2-5	18	.	TRBV7-2	CASSLALGLGPAAETQYF
TRBJ2-4	12	.	TRBV19	CASGGGLGIQYF
TRBJ1-5	12	.	TRBV28	CASSPTGQPQHF
TRBJ1-6	18	TRBD1	TRBV5-1	CASSTGQGAWRVISPLHF
TRBJ1-1	12	.	TRBV29-1	CSAPTGGTEAFF
TRBJ2-1	11	.	TRBV29-1	CSARAYNEQFF
TRBJ2-4	11	.	TRBV5-8	CASSRGHTQYF
TRBJ1-1	16	.	TRBV4-2	CASSPHDFGTLKEAFF
TRBJ1-1	14	.	TRBV7-9	CASSFLTGNTEAFF
TRBJ2-7	13	.	TRBV5-1	CASSLGNDGEQYF
TRBJ2-1	13	.	TRBV29-1	CSVDPEQGNEQFF
TRBJ1-1	13	.	TRBV20-1	CSARGDTNTEAFF
TRBJ2-5	13	.	TRBV7-2	CASSWSRGETQYF
TRBJ2-5	11	.	TRBV29-1	CSVLVGETQYF
TRBJ2-7	15	TRBD1	TRBV7-2	CASSFGTGGFYEQYF
TRBJ1-5	16	TRBD1	TRBV2	CASQDRASTSNQPQHF
TRBJ1-3	15	.	TRBV6-2/TRBV6-3	CASSYSGGPGNTIYF
TRBJ1-1	13	.	TRBV5-8	CASSAGFSTEAFF
TRBJ1-1	13	TRBD1	TRBV27	CASSPLTGPEAFF
TRBJ2-1	15	.	TRBV18	CASSSTPSSYNEQFF
TRBJ2-5	14	TRBD2	TRBV20-1	CSDKGPSGVETQYF
TRBJ2-3	16	TRBD2	TRBV7-2	CASSTQGLAGADTQYF
TRBJ2-3	12	.	TRBV5-4	CAILEFGDTQYF
TRBJ2-3	13	.	TRBV20-1	CSARGGNTDTQYF
TRBJ2-1	17	TRBD2	TRBV20-1	CSARAPGLAGGPNEQFF
TRBJ1-3	16	.	TRBV20-1	CSAQSSGSWAGNTIYF
TRBJ2-1	15	TRBD1	TRBV6-6	CASSPQTGNYNEQFF
TRBJ1-1	15	.	TRBV7-2	CASSLQVSMNTEAFF
TRBJ1-1	16	.	TRBV12-3/TRBV12-4	CASSLGQYTMNTEAFF
TRBJ1-2	14	.	TRBV7-9	CASSSPDGLYGYTF
TRBJ2-3	16	.	TRBV20-1	CSAILRDSGGADTQYF
TRBJ2-1	19	TRBD2	TRBV5-1	CASSSSGGPPSSSYNEQFF
TRBJ1-1	15	TRBD1	TRBV5-6	CASSLVGTGGAEAFF
TRBJ1-2	14	TRBD1	TRBV27	CASSNRQGAPGYTF
TRBJ1-5	13	TRBD1	TRBV19	CASSAGGLQPQHF
TRBJ2-1	14	.	TRBV10-3	CAISGRGSYNEQFF